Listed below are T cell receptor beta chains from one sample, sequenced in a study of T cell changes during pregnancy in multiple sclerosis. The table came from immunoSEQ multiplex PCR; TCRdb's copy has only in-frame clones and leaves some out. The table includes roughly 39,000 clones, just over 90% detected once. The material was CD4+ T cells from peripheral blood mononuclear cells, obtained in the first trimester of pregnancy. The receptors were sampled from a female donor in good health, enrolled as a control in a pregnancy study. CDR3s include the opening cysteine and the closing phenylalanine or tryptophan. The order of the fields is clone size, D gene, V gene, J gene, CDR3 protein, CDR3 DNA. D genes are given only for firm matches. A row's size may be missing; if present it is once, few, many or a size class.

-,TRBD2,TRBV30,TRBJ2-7,CAWSLERGSYEQYF,TGTGCCTGGAGTCTAGAGCGGGGTTCCTACGAGCAGTACTTC
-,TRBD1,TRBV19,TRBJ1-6,CASSPRGDRSPLHF,TGTGCCAGTAGTCCCAGGGGGGACCGTTCACCCCTCCACTTT
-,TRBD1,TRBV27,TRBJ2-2,CASTRTGGTGELFF,TGTGCCAGCACCCGGACAGGAGGTACCGGGGAGCTGTTTTTT
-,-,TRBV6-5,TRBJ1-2,CASSYQGRGGYTF,TGTGCCAGCAGTTACCAGGGGCGCGGCGGCTACACCTTC
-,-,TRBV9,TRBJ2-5,CASSPGEETQYF,TGTGCCAGCAGTCCGGGGGAAGAGACCCAGTACTTC
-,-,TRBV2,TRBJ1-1,CASSSQTGWFSNTEAFF,TGTGCCAGCAGTTCCCAGACAGGTTGGTTTTCGAACACTGAAGCTTTCTTT
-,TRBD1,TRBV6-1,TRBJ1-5,CASRPGQRIQPQHF,TGTGCCAGTCGACCGGGACAGCGTATTCAGCCCCAGCATTTT
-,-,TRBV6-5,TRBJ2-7,CASRAPGVYEQYF,TGTGCCAGCCGGGCTCCGGGAGTTTACGAGCAGTACTTC
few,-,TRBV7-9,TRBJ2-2,CASSLAQGTNTGELFF,TGTGCCAGCAGCTTAGCGCAGGGAACGAACACCGGGGAGCTGTTTTTT
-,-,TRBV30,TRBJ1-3,CAWGKGVSGNTIYF,TGTGCCTGGGGAAAGGGGGTCTCTGGAAACACCATATATTTT
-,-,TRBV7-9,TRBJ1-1,CASSQSDTEAFF,TGTGCCAGCAGCCAGTCCGACACTGAAGCTTTCTTT
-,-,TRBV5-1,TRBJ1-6,CASSLEAGPNSPLHF,TGCGCCAGCAGCTTGGAGGCAGGGCCGAATTCACCCCTCCACTTT
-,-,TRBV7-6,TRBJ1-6,CASSRSQGIVKDSPLHF,TGTGCCAGCAGCCGTAGTCAGGGTATCGTTAAGGATTCACCCCTCCACTTT
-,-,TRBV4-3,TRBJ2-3,CASSQVTSDTQYF,TGCGCCAGCAGCCAAGTAACATCCGATACGCAGTATTTT
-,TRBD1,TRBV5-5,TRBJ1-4,CASRNRGLDEKLFF,TGTGCCAGCAGGAACAGGGGGCTAGATGAAAAACTGTTTTTT
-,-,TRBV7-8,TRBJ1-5,CASSLSRFPNQPQHF,TGTGCCAGCAGCTTATCTCGGTTCCCCAATCAGCCCCAGCATTTT
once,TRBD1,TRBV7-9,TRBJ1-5,CASSQTGDQPQHF,TGTGCCAGCAGCCAGACAGGGGATCAGCCCCAGCATTTT
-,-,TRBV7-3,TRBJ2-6,CASSLRTAQTGANVLTF,TGTGCCAGCAGCTTACGGACAGCGCAGACTGGGGCCAACGTCCTGACTTTC
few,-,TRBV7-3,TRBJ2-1,CASSYHMTGSNEQFF,TGTGCCAGCAGCTATCACATGACAGGTTCCAATGAGCAGTTCTTC
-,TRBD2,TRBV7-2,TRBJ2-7,CASSLWALSGSSYEQYF,TGTGCCAGCAGCTTATGGGCCCTTAGCGGGAGCTCCTACGAGCAGTACTTC
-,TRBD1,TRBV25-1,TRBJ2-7,CASSDREFEQYF,TGTGCCAGCTCAGACAGGGAATTCGAGCAGTACTTC
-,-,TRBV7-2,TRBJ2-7,CASSSRDTHSYEQYF,TGTGCCAGCAGCTCCCGGGACACCCACTCCTACGAGCAGTACTTC
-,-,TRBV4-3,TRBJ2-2,CASSPRLGTGELFF,TGCGCCAGCAGCCCCAGGCTGGGTACCGGGGAGCTGTTTTTT
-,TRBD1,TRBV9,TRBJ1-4,CASSTSRTGVGELFF,TGTGCCAGCAGCACCTCCAGGACAGGGGTTGGGGAACTGTTTTTT
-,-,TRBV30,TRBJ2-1,CAWSLPYNEQFF,TGTGCCTGGAGTCTCCCTTACAATGAGCAGTTCTTC
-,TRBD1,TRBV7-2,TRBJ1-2,CASSPGQGAGGYTF,TGTGCCAGCAGCCCCGGACAGGGGGCAGGTGGCTACACCTTC
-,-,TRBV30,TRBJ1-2,CAWNPSGGYTF,TGTGCCTGGAATCCCTCGGGGGGCTACACCTTC
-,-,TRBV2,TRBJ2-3,CASSELYTQYF,TGTGCCAGCAGTGAATTATATACGCAGTATTTT
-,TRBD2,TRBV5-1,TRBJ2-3,CASSLPGLAGADTQYF,TGCGCCAGCAGCTTGCCGGGACTAGCGGGGGCAGATACGCAGTATTTT
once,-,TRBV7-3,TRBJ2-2,CASGLGSNTGELFF,TGTGCCAGCGGCCTGGGGAGTAACACCGGGGAGCTGTTTTTT
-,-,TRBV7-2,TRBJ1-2,CASSLDRDYGYTF,TGTGCCAGCAGCTTAGACAGGGACTATGGCTACACCTTC
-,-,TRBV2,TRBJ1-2,CASSAGQYGYTF,TGTGCCAGCAGTGCCGGACAGTATGGCTACACCTTC
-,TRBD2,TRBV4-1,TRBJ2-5,CASSQRLAGGIQETQYF,TGCGCCAGCAGCCAGAGACTAGCGGGGGGCATTCAAGAGACCCAGTACTTC
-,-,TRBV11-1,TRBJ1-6,CASSIFLGRKESYNSPLHF,TGTGCCAGCAGCATCTTCCTGGGCCGGAAAGAAAGCTATAATTCACCCCTCCACTTT
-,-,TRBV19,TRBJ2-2,CASSIFRGGYTGELFF,TGTGCCAGTAGTATATTTAGGGGGGGTTACACCGGGGAGCTGTTTTTT
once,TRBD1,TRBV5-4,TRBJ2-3,CASSLQPGTGGADTQYF,TGTGCCAGCAGCCTCCAACCCGGGACAGGAGGAGCAGATACGCAGTATTTT
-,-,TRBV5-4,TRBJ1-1,CASSLAGNTEAFF,TGTGCCAGCAGCTTGGCAGGTAACACTGAAGCTTTCTTT
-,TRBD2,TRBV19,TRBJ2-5,CASSELAGQTQYF,TGTGCCAGTAGTGAACTAGCGGGACAGACCCAGTACTTC
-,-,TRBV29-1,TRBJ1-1,CSVVPDSYTEAFF,TGCAGCGTTGTACCGGACTCCTACACTGAAGCTTTCTTT
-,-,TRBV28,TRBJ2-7,CASSLIGNEQYF,TGTGCCAGCAGTTTAATCGGTAACGAGCAGTACTTC
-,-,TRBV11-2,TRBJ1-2,CASSLGGYGYTF,TGTGCCAGCAGCTTAGGAGGTTATGGCTACACCTTC
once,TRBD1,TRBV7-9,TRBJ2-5,CASSPSDRGETQYF,TGTGCCAGCAGCCCCTCGGACAGGGGAGAGACCCAGTACTTC
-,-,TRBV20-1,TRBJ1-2,CSASANYGYTF,TGCAGTGCTAGCGCTAACTATGGCTACACCTTC
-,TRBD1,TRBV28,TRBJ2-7,CASREWDSSSYEQYF,TGTGCCAGCAGAGAATGGGACAGCAGCTCCTACGAGCAGTACTTC